This entry is about one T cell receptor beta chain. Its antigen is unknown. Base quality data are lacking; no much larger clone is found one base away. The source of the sample is a study of T cell repertoires in cytomegalovirus infection (dated by TCRdb to between 2017 and 2020). Describing the broader study: Alongside well-studied HLA-B-restricted epitopes, the peptide stimulations were aimed at recently identified HLA-C-restricted CMV epitopes, whose presentation resists viral immunomodulation. Donor HLA type was relevant to the analysis, as public TCR beta signatures indicated carriage of CMV infection together with the matching HLA type.

What the study reported, not specific to this receptor: The ex vivo response was dominated by HLA-C-restricted CMV-specific TCR beta clonotypes, which also provided the single most frequent clonotype in two of eight donors. In both this cohort and an independent roughly 350-donor cohort, the cumulative frequency of public TCR beta family members distinguished carriers of CMV infection plus the relevant HLA type.

Sequencing instrument: Illumina HiSeq 1500. TCRdb passed the public sequencing reads through fastp at Q25 and MiXCR, retaining productive beta sequences. Entries that share a CDR3 protein sequence are merged under the most common genes and DNA. This sample has 80,000 or so distinct CDR3 sequences in its table, and about 24% of those were observed once. The top ten clonotypes cover approximately 53% of the sample. This specimen's treatment or condition label, per the study, means: in vitro stimulation with specific CMV peptide epitopes to enrich CMV-specific T cells. Between the V and J ends, shortened by 5 bases and 0 bases respectively, the junction contains 9 bases. The CDR3 numbers 14 residues from cysteine through phenylalanine. The sequence is cut down to CDR3 DNA, 42 bases in frame from base 1.

The sequence joins TRBV12-3 or TRBV12-4 to TRBJ2-3; TRBD2 is perhaps the D gene, given 6 matching bases. This sequence originates from a human donor in good health (CMV status not recorded). Some clones in this sample may be carry-over from other donors' samples. This specimen was CD8+ T cells from cultured PBMCs, taken from culture after CMV antigen stimulation. This receptor has the CDR3 CASSPGGSTDTQYF. In nucleotides, the sequence is TGTGCCAGCAGTCCCGGGGGTAGCACAGATACGCAGTATTTT.